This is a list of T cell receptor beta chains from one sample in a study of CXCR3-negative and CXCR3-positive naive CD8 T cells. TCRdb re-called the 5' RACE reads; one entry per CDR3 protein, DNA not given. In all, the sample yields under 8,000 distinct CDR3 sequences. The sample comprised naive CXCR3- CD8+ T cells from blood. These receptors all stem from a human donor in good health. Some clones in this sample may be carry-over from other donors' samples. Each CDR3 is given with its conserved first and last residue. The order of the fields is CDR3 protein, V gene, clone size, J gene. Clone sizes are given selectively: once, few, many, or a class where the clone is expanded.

CDR3: CASSPGNGNTEAFF
V: TRBV7-6
size: medium-sized
J: TRBJ1-1

CDR3: CSVDRQGATEAFF
V: TRBV29-1
size: -
J: TRBJ1-1

CDR3: CSVVKLGHEQYF
V: TRBV29-1
size: -
J: TRBJ2-7

CDR3: CSARAEDTQYF
V: TRBV20-1
size: -
J: TRBJ2-3

CDR3: CSATHGGETQYF
V: TRBV29-1
size: -
J: TRBJ2-5

CDR3: CASSLALSVGYTF
V: TRBV7-9
size: -
J: TRBJ1-2

CDR3: CASSPSYAGPRDDEQYF
V: TRBV7-9
size: medium-sized
J: TRBJ2-7

CDR3: CASSQEDQDTQYF
V: TRBV3-1
size: -
J: TRBJ2-3

CDR3: CASSLGGRSYEQYF
V: TRBV5-1
size: -
J: TRBJ2-7

CDR3: CSASGLAGGLYEQYF
V: TRBV20-1
size: -
J: TRBJ2-7

CDR3: CASRGLAEGTDTQYF
V: TRBV2
size: medium-sized
J: TRBJ2-3

CDR3: CSAHPGEGDIQYF
V: TRBV20-1
size: -
J: TRBJ2-4

CDR3: CASSPGQRLAGEVEQYF
V: TRBV3-1
size: -
J: TRBJ2-7

CDR3: CSGRLAHNEQFF
V: TRBV29-1
size: medium-sized
J: TRBJ2-1

CDR3: CASSASYNSPLHF
V: TRBV6-5
size: -
J: TRBJ1-6

CDR3: CASRTSGLVQETQYF
V: TRBV5-1
size: -
J: TRBJ2-5

CDR3: CASSLPSGSFPTQTPQETQYF
V: TRBV7-9
size: -
J: TRBJ2-5

CDR3: CASSFDQETQYF
V: TRBV13
size: -
J: TRBJ2-5

CDR3: CASLDGYYGYTF
V: TRBV10-2
size: medium-sized
J: TRBJ1-2

CDR3: CASSGIWGGSENEKLFF
V: TRBV2
size: medium-sized
J: TRBJ1-4

CDR3: CASSQHLTSGVFPEQYF
V: TRBV4-1
size: -
J: TRBJ2-7

CDR3: CASSFPEDTNHEQYF
V: TRBV5-1
size: medium-sized
J: TRBJ2-7

CDR3: CAISLGADSYNEQFF
V: TRBV6-2/TRBV6-3
size: -
J: TRBJ2-1

CDR3: CASSEFGQGDGYTF
V: TRBV25-1
size: medium-sized
J: TRBJ1-2

CDR3: CSAWGLANHNEQFF
V: TRBV29-1
size: -
J: TRBJ2-1

CDR3: CASSFQASYEQYF
V: TRBV5-1
size: -
J: TRBJ2-7

CDR3: CSVPLGEYNEQFF
V: TRBV29-1
size: -
J: TRBJ2-1

CDR3: CASSLTGYLVAKNIQYF
V: TRBV5-1
size: medium-sized
J: TRBJ2-4

CDR3: CSAAVLPGQLGGTYGYTF
V: TRBV20-1
size: -
J: TRBJ1-2

CDR3: CASSFSQPQHF
V: TRBV28
size: medium-sized
J: TRBJ1-5

CDR3: CSVWDTGNTIYF
V: TRBV29-1
size: -
J: TRBJ1-3

CDR3: CASYPGYGGYEQYF
V: TRBV2
size: -
J: TRBJ2-7

CDR3: CSVEFSWDTQETQYF
V: TRBV29-1
size: medium-sized
J: TRBJ2-5

CDR3: CASSQDRGQKNYGYTF
V: TRBV4-1
size: -
J: TRBJ1-2

CDR3: CSASGTGRFYEQYF
V: TRBV20-1
size: -
J: TRBJ2-7

CDR3: CASSVDDPSYEQYF
V: TRBV9
size: medium-sized
J: TRBJ2-7

CDR3: CSVLRAGANVLTF
V: TRBV29-1
size: -
J: TRBJ2-6

CDR3: CASSLGRSTDTQYF
V: TRBV12-3/TRBV12-4
size: -
J: TRBJ2-3

CDR3: CASSLGQGEYTEAFF
V: TRBV12-3/TRBV12-4
size: -
J: TRBJ1-1

CDR3: CASSYPRGLADNEQFF
V: TRBV5-1
size: medium-sized
J: TRBJ2-1

CDR3: CSVEIGGRGVSGELFF
V: TRBV29-1
size: medium-sized
J: TRBJ2-2

CDR3: CASSQAMGGSGNTQYF
V: TRBV4-3
size: -
J: TRBJ2-3

CDR3: CSARDYGRQETQYF
V: TRBV20-1
size: -
J: TRBJ2-5

CDR3: CASSSQIGGPSTDTQYF
V: TRBV5-1
size: -
J: TRBJ2-3

CDR3: CASNLDSSYEQYF
V: TRBV5-1
size: -
J: TRBJ2-7

CDR3: CSVSGGNYNEQFF
V: TRBV29-1
size: medium-sized
J: TRBJ2-1

CDR3: CSARSEEGYGYTF
V: TRBV20-1
size: -
J: TRBJ1-2

CDR3: CSVEDWDRGRIKAFF
V: TRBV29-1
size: medium-sized
J: TRBJ1-1

CDR3: CSVKLWAGELFF
V: TRBV29-1
size: medium-sized
J: TRBJ2-2

CDR3: CSVERQGVYNEQFF
V: TRBV29-1
size: medium-sized
J: TRBJ2-1

CDR3: CASLGGGGAYNEQFF
V: TRBV5-1
size: -
J: TRBJ2-1

CDR3: CASSIRPDTQYF
V: TRBV19
size: -
J: TRBJ2-3

CDR3: CSARGLGTEAF
V: TRBV20-1
size: -
J: TRBJ1-5

CDR3: CSCRGGSYNEQFF
V: TRBV29-1
size: medium-sized
J: TRBJ2-1

CDR3: CASSFPETGGEQYF
V: TRBV7-9
size: medium-sized
J: TRBJ2-7

CDR3: CASSFQTGGDEQFF
V: TRBV28
size: -
J: TRBJ2-1

CDR3: CASSLGQGDNEQFF
V: TRBV5-5
size: -
J: TRBJ2-1

CDR3: CASSQDSGSEAFF
V: TRBV4-1
size: -
J: TRBJ1-1

CDR3: CASSLLTYEQYF
V: TRBV7-9
size: -
J: TRBJ2-7